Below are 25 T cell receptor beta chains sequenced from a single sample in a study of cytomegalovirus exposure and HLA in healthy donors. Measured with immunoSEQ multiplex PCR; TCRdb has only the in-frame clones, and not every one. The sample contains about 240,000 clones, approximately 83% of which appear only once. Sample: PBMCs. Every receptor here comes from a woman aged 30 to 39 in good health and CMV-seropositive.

Written as DNA, the CDR3 is TGTGCCAGCAGTGAAGGGACTAGCGGGAGTCAGGAGACCCAGTACTTC. This sequence encodes CASSEGTSGSQETQYF. V is TRBV2 and J is TRBJ2-5; TRBD2 matches 13 bases. Germline V gene data show CDR1 as SNHLY and CDR2 as FYNNEI. The V gene end was trimmed by 1 base and the J gene end by 5 bases; junction bases not matched to a gene: 4. The CDR3 consists of 16 residues.

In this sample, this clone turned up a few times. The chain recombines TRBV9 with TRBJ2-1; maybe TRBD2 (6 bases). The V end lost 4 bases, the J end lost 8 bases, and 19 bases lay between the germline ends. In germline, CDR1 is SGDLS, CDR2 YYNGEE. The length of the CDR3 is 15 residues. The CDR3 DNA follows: TGTGCCAGCAGCCCACGACTAGGACGAATCGATGAGCAGTTCTTC. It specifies CASSPRLGRIDEQFF.

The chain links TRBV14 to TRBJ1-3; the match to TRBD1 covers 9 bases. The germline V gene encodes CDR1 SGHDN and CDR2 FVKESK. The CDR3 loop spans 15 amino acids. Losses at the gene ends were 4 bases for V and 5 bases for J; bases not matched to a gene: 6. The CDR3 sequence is CASSPGGQGRNTIYF. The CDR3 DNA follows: TGTGCCAGCAGCCCAGGAGGACAGGGGAGAAACACCATATATTTT.

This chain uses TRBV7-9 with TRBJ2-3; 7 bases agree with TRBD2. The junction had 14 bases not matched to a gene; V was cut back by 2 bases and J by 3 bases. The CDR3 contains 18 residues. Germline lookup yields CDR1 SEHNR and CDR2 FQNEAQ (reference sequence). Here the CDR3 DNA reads TGTGCCAGCAGCTTAAGGGGCCCGGGGGGATTAAGTACAGATACGCAGTATTTT. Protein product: CASSLRGPGGLSTDTQYF.

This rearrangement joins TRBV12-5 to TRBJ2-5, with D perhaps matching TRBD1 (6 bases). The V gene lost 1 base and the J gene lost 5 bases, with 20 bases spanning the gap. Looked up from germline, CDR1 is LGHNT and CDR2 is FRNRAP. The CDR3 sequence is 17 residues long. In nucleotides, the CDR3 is TGTGCTAGTGGTTTGGGAGTTTGGGACCAGGGGATGGAGACCCAGTACTTC. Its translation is CASGLGVWDQGMETQYF.

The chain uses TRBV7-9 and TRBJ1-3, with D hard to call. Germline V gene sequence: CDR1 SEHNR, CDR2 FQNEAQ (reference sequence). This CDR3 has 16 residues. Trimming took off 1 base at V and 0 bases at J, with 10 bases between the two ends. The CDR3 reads CASSLEIPSSGNTIYF. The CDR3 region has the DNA TGTGCCAGCAGCTTAGAAATCCCGAGCTCTGGAAACACCATATATTTT. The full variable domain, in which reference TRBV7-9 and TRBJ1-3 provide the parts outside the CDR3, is DTGVSQNPRHKITKRGQNVTFRCDPISEHNRLYWYRQTLGQGPEFLTYFQNEAQLEKSRLLSDRFSAERPKGSFSTLEIQRTEQGDSAMYLCASSLEIPSSGNTIYFGEGSWLTVV.

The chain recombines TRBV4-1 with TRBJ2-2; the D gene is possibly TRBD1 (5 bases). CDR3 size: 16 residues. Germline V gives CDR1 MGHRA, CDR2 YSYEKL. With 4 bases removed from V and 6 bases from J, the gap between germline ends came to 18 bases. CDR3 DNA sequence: TGCGCCAGCAGCCCCCAAGGGGCGCAGCTCCCCGGGGAGCTGTTTTTT. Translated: CASSPQGAQLPGELFF.

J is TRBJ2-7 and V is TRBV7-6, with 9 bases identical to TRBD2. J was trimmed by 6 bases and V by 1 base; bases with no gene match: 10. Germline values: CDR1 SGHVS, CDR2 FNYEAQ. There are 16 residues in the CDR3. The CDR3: CASSLVVSGGGVEQYF. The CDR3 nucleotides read TGTGCCAGCAGCTTAGTAGTAAGCGGCGGGGGGGTCGAGCAGTACTTC.

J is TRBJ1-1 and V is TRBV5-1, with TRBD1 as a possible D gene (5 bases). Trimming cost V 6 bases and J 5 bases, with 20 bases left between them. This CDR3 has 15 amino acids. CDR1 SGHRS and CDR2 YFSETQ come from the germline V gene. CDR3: CASTQNGVGGTEAFF. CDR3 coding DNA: TGCGCCAGCACCCAAAATGGGGTTGGGGGGACTGAAGCTTTCTTT.

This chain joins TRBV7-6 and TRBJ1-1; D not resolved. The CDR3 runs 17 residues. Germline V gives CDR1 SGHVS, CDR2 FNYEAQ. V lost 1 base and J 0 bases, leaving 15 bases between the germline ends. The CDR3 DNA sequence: TGTGCCAGCAGCTTAGGGAGCCGTAGCAACATGAACACTGAAGCTTTCTTT. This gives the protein CASSLGSRSNMNTEAFF.

CDR3 amino acids: CASSLGTGGRLHGYTF. CDR3 bases: TGTGCCAGCAGTTTAGGGACAGGGGGAAGGCTTCATGGCTACACCTTC. The rearrangement joins TRBV6-5 to TRBJ1-2; 11 bases are shared with TRBD1. The V and J ends lost 4 bases and 6 bases, in that order; junction bases with no gene match: 10. The CDR3 is 16 amino acids. Germline CDR1 and CDR2: MNHEY and SVGAGI.

The CDR3 protein is CSARYLDTQYF. In nucleotides, the CDR3 is TGCAGTGCTAGATATTTGGATACGCAGTATTTT. This chain links TRBV20-1 with TRBJ2-3; D is unclear. The germline V and J ends were trimmed by 2 bases and 6 bases, with 6 bases remaining between them. The germline V gene has CDR1 DFQATT and CDR2 SNEGSKA (reference sequence). The CDR3 length is 11 residues.

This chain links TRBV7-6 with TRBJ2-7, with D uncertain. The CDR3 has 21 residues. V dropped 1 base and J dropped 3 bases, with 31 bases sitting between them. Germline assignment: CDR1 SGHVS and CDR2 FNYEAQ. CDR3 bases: TGTGCCAGCAGCTTAGATATGGGTTGGTCCGAGGATAGCACGCAGTACTACGAGCAGTACTTC. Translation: CASSLDMGWSEDSTQYYEQYF.

CDR3 sequence reads: CAWSRQSYYNEQFF. Here the CDR3 DNA reads TGTGCCTGGAGTCGACAGTCATACTACAATGAGCAGTTCTTC. The chain uses TRBV30 and TRBJ2-1; possibly TRBD1 for D (5 bases). The CDR3 spans 14 residues. V was clipped by 2 bases and J by 3 bases, with 11 bases between them. Per the germline V gene, CDR1 is GTSNPN and CDR2 is SVGIG (reference sequence).

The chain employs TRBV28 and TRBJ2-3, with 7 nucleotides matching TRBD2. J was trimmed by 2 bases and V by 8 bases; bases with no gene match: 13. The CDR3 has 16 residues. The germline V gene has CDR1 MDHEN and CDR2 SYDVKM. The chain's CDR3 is CASYPRASGITDTQYF. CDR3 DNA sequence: TGTGCCAGCTATCCTCGGGCTAGCGGCATCACAGATACGCAGTATTTT.

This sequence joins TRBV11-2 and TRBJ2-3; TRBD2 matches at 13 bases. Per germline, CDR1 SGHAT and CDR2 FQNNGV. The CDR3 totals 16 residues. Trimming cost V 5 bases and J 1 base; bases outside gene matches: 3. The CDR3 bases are TGTGCCAGCAGCCAAGGGACTAGCGGGGGCACAGATACGCAGTATTTT. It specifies CASSQGTSGGTDTQYF. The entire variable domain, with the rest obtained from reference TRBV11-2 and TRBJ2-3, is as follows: EAGVAQSPRYKIIEKRQSVAFWCNPISGHATLYWYQQILGQGPKLLIQFQNNGVVDDSQLPKDRFSAERLKGVDSTLKIQPAKLEDSAVYLCASSQGTSGGTDTQYFGPGTRLTVL.

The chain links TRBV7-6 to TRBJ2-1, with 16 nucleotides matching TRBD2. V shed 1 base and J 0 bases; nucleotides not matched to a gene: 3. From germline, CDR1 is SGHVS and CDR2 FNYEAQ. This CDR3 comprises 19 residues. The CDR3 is CASSLGGLAGGVSYNEQFF. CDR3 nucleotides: TGTGCCAGCAGCTTAGGGGGACTAGCGGGAGGGGTCTCCTACAATGAGCAGTTCTTC.

DNA for the CDR3: TGTGCCAGCTCATCTCTAGCGGGACCTAGCACAGATACGCAGTATTTT. It is translated as CASSSLAGPSTDTQYF. The chain has TRBV18 and TRBJ2-3; 9 nucleotides agree with TRBD2. With 5 bases clipped from V and 0 bases from J, the junction kept 6 bases outside the gene matches. Germline V gene data show CDR1 as KGHSH and CDR2 as LQKENI. CDR3 length: 16 residues. Full variable domain (missing parts from reference TRBV18 and TRBJ2-3): NAGVMQNPRHLVRRRGQEARLRCSPMKGHSHVYWYRQLPEEGLKFMVYLQKENIIDESGMPKERFSAEFPKEGPSILRIQQVVRGDSAAYFCASSSLAGPSTDTQYFGPGTRLTVL.

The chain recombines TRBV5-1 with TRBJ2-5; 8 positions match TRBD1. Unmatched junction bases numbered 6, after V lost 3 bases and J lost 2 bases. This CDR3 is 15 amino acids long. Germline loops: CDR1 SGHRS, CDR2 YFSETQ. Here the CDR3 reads CASSWTGNRQETQYF. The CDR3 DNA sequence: TGCGCCAGCAGCTGGACAGGGAATCGGCAAGAGACCCAGTACTTC.

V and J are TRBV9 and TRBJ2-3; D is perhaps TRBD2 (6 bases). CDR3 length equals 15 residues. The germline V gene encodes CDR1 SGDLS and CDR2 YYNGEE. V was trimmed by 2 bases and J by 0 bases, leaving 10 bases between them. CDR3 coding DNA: TGTGCCAGCAGCGTGGACTACTCTAGCACAGATACGCAGTATTTT. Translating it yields CASSVDYSSTDTQYF. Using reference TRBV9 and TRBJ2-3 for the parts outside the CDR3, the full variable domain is DSGVTQTPKHLITATGQRVTLRCSPRSGDLSVYWYQQSLDQGLQFLIQYYNGEERAKGNILERFSAQQFPDLHSELNLSSLELGDSALYFCASSVDYSSTDTQYFGPGTRLTVL.

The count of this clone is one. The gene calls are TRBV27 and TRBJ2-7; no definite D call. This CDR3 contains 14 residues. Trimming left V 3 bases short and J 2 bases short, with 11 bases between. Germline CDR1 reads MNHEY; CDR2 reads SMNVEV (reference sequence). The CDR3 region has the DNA TGTGCCAGCAGTTTGGTAAGAGGAACCTACGAGCAGTACTTC. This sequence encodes CASSLVRGTYEQYF.

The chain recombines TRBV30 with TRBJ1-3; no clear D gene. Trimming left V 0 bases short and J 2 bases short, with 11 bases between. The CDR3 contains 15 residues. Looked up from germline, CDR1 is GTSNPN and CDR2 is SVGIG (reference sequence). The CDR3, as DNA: TGTGCCTGGAGTGTAAGCGCACGCGCTGGAAACACCATATATTTT. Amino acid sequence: CAWSVSARAGNTIYF.

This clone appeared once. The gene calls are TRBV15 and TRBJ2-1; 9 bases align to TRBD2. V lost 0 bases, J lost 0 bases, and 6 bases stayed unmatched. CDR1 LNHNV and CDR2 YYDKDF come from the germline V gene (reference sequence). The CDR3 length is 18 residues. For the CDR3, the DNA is TGTGCCACCAGCAGAGATCCGACTAGCGGTAGCTCCTACAATGAGCAGTTCTTC. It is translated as CATSRDPTSGSSYNEQFF.

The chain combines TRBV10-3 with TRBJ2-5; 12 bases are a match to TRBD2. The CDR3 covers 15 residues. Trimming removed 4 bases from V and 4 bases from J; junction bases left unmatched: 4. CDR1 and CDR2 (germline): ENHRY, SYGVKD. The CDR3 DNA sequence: TGTGCCATCAGTGCGACTAGCGGGAGCGGAGAGACCCAGTACTTC. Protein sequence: CAISATSGSGETQYF.

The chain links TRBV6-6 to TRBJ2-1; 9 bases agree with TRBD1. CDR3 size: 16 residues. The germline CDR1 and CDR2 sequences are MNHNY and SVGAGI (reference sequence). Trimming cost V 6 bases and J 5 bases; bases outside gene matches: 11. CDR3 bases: TGTGCCAGCAGGGATACCGCGGGACAGGGTAACAATGAGCAGTTCTTC. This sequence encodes CASRDTAGQGNNEQFF.